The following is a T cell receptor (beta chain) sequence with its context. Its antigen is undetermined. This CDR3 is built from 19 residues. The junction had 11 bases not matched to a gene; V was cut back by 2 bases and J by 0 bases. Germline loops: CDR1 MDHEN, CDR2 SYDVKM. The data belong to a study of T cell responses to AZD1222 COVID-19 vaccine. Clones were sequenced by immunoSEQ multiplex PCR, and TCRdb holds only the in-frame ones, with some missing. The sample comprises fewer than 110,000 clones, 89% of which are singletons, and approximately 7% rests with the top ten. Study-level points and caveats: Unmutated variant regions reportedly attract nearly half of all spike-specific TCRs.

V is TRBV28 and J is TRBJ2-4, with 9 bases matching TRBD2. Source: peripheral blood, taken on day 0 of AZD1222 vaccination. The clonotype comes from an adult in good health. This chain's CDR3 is CASSLTRVLAGLAKNIQYF. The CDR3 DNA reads TGTGCCAGCAGTTTAACAAGGGTTCTAGCGGGGCTAGCCAAAAACATTCAGTACTTC.